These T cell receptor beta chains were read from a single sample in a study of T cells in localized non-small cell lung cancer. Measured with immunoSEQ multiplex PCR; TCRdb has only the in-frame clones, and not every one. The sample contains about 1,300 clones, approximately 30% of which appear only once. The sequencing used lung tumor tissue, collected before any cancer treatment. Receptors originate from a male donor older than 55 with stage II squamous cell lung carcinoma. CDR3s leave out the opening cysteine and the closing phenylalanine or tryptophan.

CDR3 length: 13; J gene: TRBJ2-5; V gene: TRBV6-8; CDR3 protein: AISDSVRGQETQY
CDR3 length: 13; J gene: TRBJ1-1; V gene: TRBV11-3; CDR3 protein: ASSFGRRQGTEAF
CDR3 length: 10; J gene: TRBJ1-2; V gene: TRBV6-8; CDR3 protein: ASSSARNGYT
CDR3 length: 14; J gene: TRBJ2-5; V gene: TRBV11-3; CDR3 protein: ASRDTVLAGKETQY
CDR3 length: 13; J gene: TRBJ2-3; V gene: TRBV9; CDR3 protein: ASSGRDTHPDTQY
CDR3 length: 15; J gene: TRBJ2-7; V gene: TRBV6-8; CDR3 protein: ASSGLPGRASRDEQY
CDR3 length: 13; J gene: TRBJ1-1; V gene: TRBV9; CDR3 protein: ASSTLTDRGGEAF
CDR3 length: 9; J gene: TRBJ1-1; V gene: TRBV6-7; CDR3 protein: ASKGLAEAF
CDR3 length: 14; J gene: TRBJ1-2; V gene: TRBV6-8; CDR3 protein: ASSYSLAIGDYGYT
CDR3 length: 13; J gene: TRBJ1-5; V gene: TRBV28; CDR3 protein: ASSFRRDRNQPQH
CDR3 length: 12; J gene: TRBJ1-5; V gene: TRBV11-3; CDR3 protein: ASSRDRFNQPQH
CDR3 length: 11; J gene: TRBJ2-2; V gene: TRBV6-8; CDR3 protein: ASSPQGIGELF
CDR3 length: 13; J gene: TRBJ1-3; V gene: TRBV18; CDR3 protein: ASSPTQGAVDTIY
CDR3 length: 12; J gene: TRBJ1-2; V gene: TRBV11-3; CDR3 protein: ASSLQVAYYGYT
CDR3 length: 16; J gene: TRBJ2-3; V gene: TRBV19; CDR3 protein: ASSMPTPSSGFTDTQY
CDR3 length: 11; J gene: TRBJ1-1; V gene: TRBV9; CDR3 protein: ASSLTVEGEAF
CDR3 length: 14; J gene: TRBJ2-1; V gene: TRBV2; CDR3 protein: ASSEGWGGPLGEQF
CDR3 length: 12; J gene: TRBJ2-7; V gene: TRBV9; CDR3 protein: ASSTRADQHEQY
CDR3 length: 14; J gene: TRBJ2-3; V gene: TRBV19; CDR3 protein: TSSMGGWGLPDTQY
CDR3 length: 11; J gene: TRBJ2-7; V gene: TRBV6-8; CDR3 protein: ASSPGTEYEQY
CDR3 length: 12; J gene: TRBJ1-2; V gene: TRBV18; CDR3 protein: ASSPPPRPEGYT
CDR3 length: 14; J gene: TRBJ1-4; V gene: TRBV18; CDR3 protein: ASSPPGATTNEKLF
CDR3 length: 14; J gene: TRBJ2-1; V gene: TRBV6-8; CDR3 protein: ASSPVGAGSYNEQF
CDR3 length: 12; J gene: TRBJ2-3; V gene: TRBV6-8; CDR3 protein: ASTLGYPTDTQY
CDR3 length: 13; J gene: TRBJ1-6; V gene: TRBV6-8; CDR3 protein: ASSESGTGDSPLH
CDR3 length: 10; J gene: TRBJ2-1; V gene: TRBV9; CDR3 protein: ASSLSDGEQF
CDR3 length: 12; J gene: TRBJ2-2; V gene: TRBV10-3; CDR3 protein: AISEGMDTGELF
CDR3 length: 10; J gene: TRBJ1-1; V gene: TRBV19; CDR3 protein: VTLQGTTEAF
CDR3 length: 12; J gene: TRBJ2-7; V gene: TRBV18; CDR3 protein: ASSPRVAAYEQY
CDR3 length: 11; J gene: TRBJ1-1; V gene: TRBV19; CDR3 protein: ASEGQGVTEAF
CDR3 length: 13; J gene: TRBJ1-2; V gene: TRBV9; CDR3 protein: ASSVPRETFYGYT
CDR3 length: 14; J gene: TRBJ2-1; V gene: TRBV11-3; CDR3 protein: ASSFPRGGRRNEQF
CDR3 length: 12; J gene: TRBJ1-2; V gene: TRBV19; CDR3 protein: ASSGPGTGYGYT
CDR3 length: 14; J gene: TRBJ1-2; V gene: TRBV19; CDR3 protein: ASSIRALQGADGYT
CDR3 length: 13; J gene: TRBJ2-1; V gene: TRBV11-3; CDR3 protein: ASSFHSGAYNEQF
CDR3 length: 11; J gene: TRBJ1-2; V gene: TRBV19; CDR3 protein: ASSPRGDYGYT
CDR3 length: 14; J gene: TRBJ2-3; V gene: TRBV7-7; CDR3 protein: ASSLELGTSTDTQY
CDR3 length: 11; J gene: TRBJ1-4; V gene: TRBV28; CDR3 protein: ASSLTGLEKLF
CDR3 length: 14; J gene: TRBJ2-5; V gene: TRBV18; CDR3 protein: ASSAWTSGGGETQY
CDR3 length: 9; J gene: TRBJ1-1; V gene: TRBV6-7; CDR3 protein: ASSSNGGAF
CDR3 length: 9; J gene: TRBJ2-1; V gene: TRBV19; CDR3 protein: ASSGRDEQF
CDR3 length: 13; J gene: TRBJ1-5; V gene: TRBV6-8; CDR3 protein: ASSDSEGTDQPQH
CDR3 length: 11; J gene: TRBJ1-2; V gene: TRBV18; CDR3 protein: ASSFTNQGGYT
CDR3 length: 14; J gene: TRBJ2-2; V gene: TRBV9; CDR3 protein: ASSGGRNLEHRGAV